The present T cell receptor (beta chain) was sequenced within a study of T-cell memory formation after mild COVID-19. General study results and limits: A balance of CD4 and CD8 characterized clones contracting day 15 to 85, whereas later expanders leaned CD4+. CM and EM subsets held most contracting CD4+ clones; EMRA held CD8+ ones. Proof of SARS-CoV-2 specificity was absent for the second-wave clones that crested on day 37.

CDR3 length: 15 residues. Germline V gives CDR1 SQVTM, CDR2 ANQGSEA. The V end lost 6 bases, the J end lost 0 bases, and 15 bases lay between the germline ends. 5'RACE with constant-segment primers built TCRalpha and TCRbeta cDNA libraries with UMIs. TCRdb independently ran MiXCR on the 5' RACE reads; one entry per CDR3 protein. Among 400,000 to 450,000 distinct CDR3 sequences, 15% to 20% were seen once, and the ten largest hold under 25%. The sample holds a few counts of this clonotype. Its antigen is currently unknown. The material sequenced was PBMCs or a T cell subset sorted from them (not recorded which). The chain combines TRBV29-1 with TRBJ1-3; TRBD1 might be the D (5 bases). The clonotype originates from a man between 18 and 35 years old who had mild COVID-19 (a few samples of this study predate the infection). Cell type and time point are not known. The CDR3, as DNA: TGCAGCGTCGCCGGGACGGAGATCTCTGGAAACACCATATATTTT. Its protein is CSVAGTEISGNTIYF. The full variable domain, completed using reference TRBV29-1 and TRBJ1-3, is SAVISQKPSRDICQRGTSLTIQCQVDSQVTMMFWYRQQPGQSLTLIATANQGSEATYESGFVIDKFPISRPNLTFSTLTVSNMSPEDSSIYLCSVAGTEISGNTIYFGEGSWLTVV.